This record looks at one TCR beta chain sequence and its context. The target of this receptor is not known. Base quality data are lacking; no much larger clone is found one base away. TCRbeta CDR3 regions were amplified from genomic DNA by means of the immunoSEQ Assay, a bias-controlled multiplex PCR. The paper's data handling went like this. Within the assay, amplification of reference gene primers was used to estimate how many nucleated cells each sample contained. To quantify the absolute abundance of each unique TCRbeta CDR3 rearrangement, sequence reads were collapsed and filtered. Productive Simpson clonality was computed per sample as the square root of Simpson's diversity index over productive rearrangements. TCRdb re-hosts the immuneACCESS table, in-frame sequences only. Its copies lack some clones; in the studies checked, an unresolved V gene accounts for under half of them, and the cause for the rest is not known. The DNA gave D and trimming, while V, J and clone size come from that table. The sample includes roughly 30,000 clones, with 89% observed a single time. Roughly 4% of the sample rests with the top ten.

These data originate in a study of blood T cell repertoires in COVID-19 (dated by TCRdb to the early 2020s). About the full investigation: The collaborator samples originated in the United States, Italy and Spain and spanned the acute and convalescent phases of COVID-19. Subjects who had been exposed to COVID-19, were actively infected with it, or had recovered from it provided the deeply sampled blood TCRbeta repertoires that made up the dataset. Where available, HLA class I and class II types were obtained from metadata supplied by the sample provider rather than from assay-based typing. Sample metadata almost always included a de-identified subject ID, COVID-19 status, age in years and sex. Samples were obtained from the ongoing ImmuneRACE study (first 160 participants) and from roughly 1,300 subjects provided by 6 global collaborators. The repertoires were made available in a free public database intended to serve as a resource for research on the immune response to SARS-CoV-2. The material from the prospective study consisted of cDNA or gDNA derived from T cells, B-cell-depleted T cells, or PBMCs.

Overall study outcomes, separate from this receptor: The quantity of clinical and demographic metadata differed by source and by participant and was supplied without curation.

Collaborating institutions collected whole blood in K2EDTA tubes following their own protocols. For TCRbeta analysis, collaborator samples were shipped as frozen whole blood, as isolated PBMCs, or as DNA extracted from either sample type. CDR1 and CDR2, per the germline V gene, are SGHRS and YFSETQ. V is clipped by 0 bases and J by 5 bases, and the sequence between their germline boundaries is 8 bases long. The CDR3 covers 13 residues, taking in both the cysteine and the phenylalanine. Of the read, only the CDR3 DNA is kept; its 39 bases are in frame from base 1. The V and J segments used are TRBV5-1 and TRBJ1-2; no D gene can be assigned with confidence. This receptor was identified in a human donor in a cohort sampled during active COVID-19. Sequencing was done on a sample of peripheral blood. DNA sequence: TGCGCCAGCAGCTTGGACAGTCTGTATGGCTACACCTTC. This gives the protein CASSLDSLYGYTF.